This T cell receptor (beta chain) was captured in a study of breast tumors, draining lymph nodes, adjacent tissues. TCRdb fed the multiplex PCR reads into MiXCR, producing one record per CDR3 protein. The sample carries roughly 130,000 distinct CDR3 sequences, just under 20% recorded once. This clonotype was observed at least ten times. Samples came from axillary lymph nodes draining the breast cancer. Sequenced material: axillary lymph node tissue. The receptor's source is a female donor with breast cancer. Some clones in this sample may be carry-over from other donors' samples.

The CDR3 bases are TGTGCCAGCAGCCCCCGGACTAGGTTTGAGCAGTTCTTC. Translation: CASSPRTRFEQFF. The chain couples TRBV11-2 to TRBJ2-1; 7 bases are a match to TRBD2. This CDR3 spans 13 amino acids. The germline V gene encodes CDR1 SGHAT and CDR2 FQNNGV. The V gene end was trimmed by 5 bases and the J gene end by 9 bases; junction bases not matched to a gene: 7.